These 17 T cell receptor beta chains share one sample of origin, sequenced in a study of radiation and T cells in renal cell carcinoma. The sample's treatment: treatment-naive control, cytoreductive nephrectomy. Generated by immunoSEQ multiplex PCR, the TCRdb table keeps only in-frame clones and is missing some. Among 7,200 or so clones listed, less than 65% were seen once. Sequencing used tumor tissue, obtained from a patient whose treatment was nephrectomy without radiotherapy. The receptors were gathered from a woman in her seventies with renal cell carcinoma.

CDR3 residues: CASSQALAGKETQYF. CDR3 DNA sequence: TGTGCCAGCAGCCAAGCTCTAGCGGGCAAAGAGACCCAGTACTTC. The rearrangement links TRBV14 to TRBJ2-5, with TRBD2 identical over 8 bases. The CDR3 contains 15 residues. From germline, CDR1 is SGHDN and CDR2 FVKESK. The junction had 4 bases not matched to a gene; V was cut back by 1 base and J by 3 bases.

The chain has TRBV9 and TRBJ1-1, with 8 bases identical to TRBD1. This CDR3 has 15 amino acids. With V trimmed by 0 bases and J by 1 base, 2 bases remained unmatched. The V gene's germline CDR1 is SGDLS and CDR2 YYNGEE. CDR3 DNA: TGTGCCAGCAGCGTAGGGACAGGGTCGAACACTGAAGCTTTCTTT. Protein product: CASSVGTGSNTEAFF. The full variable domain, with the rest looked up from reference TRBV9 and TRBJ1-1, is DSGVTQTPKHLITATGQRVTLRCSPRSGDLSVYWYQQSLDQGLQFLIQYYNGEERAKGNILERFSAQQFPDLHSELNLSSLELGDSALYFCASSVGTGSNTEAFFGQGTRLTVV.

The rearrangement uses TRBV29-1 and TRBJ1-1; D not resolved. CDR1 and CDR2 from the germline V gene are SQVTM and ANQGSEA. The CDR3 covers 14 residues. With 6 bases removed from V and 6 bases from J, the gap between germline ends came to 20 bases. CDR3 region: CSVSTLAGPPEAFF. DNA for the CDR3: TGCAGCGTCTCTACTCTCGCCGGGCCCCCTGAAGCTTTCTTT.

This rearrangement joins TRBV6-4 to TRBJ2-3, with D possibly matching TRBD2 (5 bases). The CDR3 is made up of 15 amino acids. Germline V gene sequence: CDR1 MRHNA, CDR2 SNTAGT. V was cut by 5 bases and J by 2 bases, with 14 bases left in between. The CDR3 loop is CASSLRSGSTDTQYF. The CDR3 DNA sequence: TGTGCCAGCAGTTTGAGGAGCGGATCCACAGATACGCAGTATTTT.

This clone was seen a few times. The genes are TRBV6-5 and TRBJ1-5; the D is unclear. Germline lookup yields CDR1 MNHEY and CDR2 SVGAGI. Trimming cost V 6 bases and J 3 bases, with 15 bases left between them. The length of the CDR3 is 15 residues. As DNA, the CDR3 is TGTGCCAGCAGCCTACCGGCAAATTCCAATCAGCCCCAGCATTTT. It yields the protein CASSLPANSNQPQHF.

In this sample, this clone turned up a few times. The chain has TRBV10-1 and TRBJ1-1, with TRBD1 identical over 9 bases. Germline V lookup: CDR1 WNHNN, CDR2 SYGVQD (reference sequence). V shed 3 bases and J 1 base; nucleotides not matched to a gene: 3. This CDR3 spans 15 amino acids. The CDR3 coding sequence is TGCGCCAGCAGTGACCGGACAGGGGCGAACACTGAAGCTTTCTTT. Amino acids: CASSDRTGANTEAFF.

The chain is built from TRBV5-4 and TRBJ2-5; 7 bases align to TRBD1. Trimming cost V 2 bases and J 5 bases; bases outside gene matches: 3. The CDR3 sequence is 13 residues long. CDR1 is SGHNT and CDR2 is YYREEE in the germline V gene (reference sequence). For the CDR3, the DNA is TGTGCCAGCAGCTTACAGGGGTTGGAGACCCAGTACTTC. Its translation is CASSLQGLETQYF.

The V call is TRBV7-2, the J call TRBJ2-1, with D unclear. This CDR3 contains 14 residues. The V gene lost 1 base and the J gene lost 7 bases, with 11 bases spanning the gap. Germline V CDR1 and CDR2: SGHTA, FQGNSA. The CDR3 reads CASSLGSERNEQFF. CDR3 coding DNA: TGTGCCAGCAGCTTAGGGTCCGAGAGGAATGAGCAGTTCTTC.

The rearrangement links TRBV10-2 to TRBJ1-6; 7 bases map to TRBD1. Trimming removed 10 bases from V and 7 bases from J; junction bases left unmatched: 16. This CDR3 comprises 16 residues. Germline V CDR1 and CDR2: WSHSY, SAAADI. The CDR3 here is CATQSPGQAKNSPLHF. CDR3 nucleotide sequence: TGCGCCACCCAATCCCCCGGACAGGCAAAAAATTCACCCCTCCACTTT.

This chain joins TRBV10-3 and TRBJ2-7; 11 bases agree with TRBD2. V trimming: 5 bases; J trimming: 1 base; junction bases outside the gene matches: 7. The germline V gene has CDR1 ENHRY and CDR2 SYGVKD. This CDR3 region has 16 residues. CDR3 protein: CAISPSTSGGSYEQYF. CDR3 coding DNA: TGTGCCATCAGTCCCAGCACTAGCGGGGGATCCTACGAGCAGTACTTC.

This chain connects TRBV30 to TRBJ1-1, with unresolved D. Germline-derived CDR1 and CDR2 are GTSNPN and SVGIG (reference sequence). The V gene lost 0 bases and the J gene lost 0 bases, with 8 bases spanning the gap. CDR3 length: 14 amino acids. Here the CDR3 DNA reads TGTGCCTGGAGTGTATTAAGCATGAACACTGAAGCTTTCTTT. Protein: CAWSVLSMNTEAFF. The full variable domain, in which reference TRBV30 and TRBJ1-1 provide the parts outside the CDR3, is SQTIHQWPATLVQPVGSPLSLECTVEGTSNPNLYWYRQAAGRGLQLLFYSVGIGQISSEVPQNLSASRPQDRQFILSSKKLLLSDSGFYLCAWSVLSMNTEAFFGQGTRLTVV.

This clone is large. Distinct nucleotide sequences in the sample also encode this CDR3. CDR3 protein: CATSRDTQGSYGYTF. For the CDR3, the DNA is TGTGCCACCAGCAGAGATACACAGGGGAGCTATGGCTACACCTTC. This chain links TRBV15 with TRBJ1-2; 7 positions match TRBD1. Germline V gene data show CDR1 as LNHNV and CDR2 as YYDKDF (reference sequence). This CDR3 spans 15 amino acids. V lost 0 bases and J lost 4; bases outside the gene matches: 5. Filled out from reference TRBV15 and TRBJ1-2, the complete variable domain reads DAMVIQNPRYQVTQFGKPVTLSCSQTLNHNVMYWYQQKSSQAPKLLFHYYDKDFNNEADTPDNFQSRRPNTSFCFLDIRSPGLGDTAMYLCATSRDTQGSYGYTFGSGTRLTVV.

This clone qualifies as medium-sized (0.01 to 0.1%). Germline and junction disagree at one end, which may indicate a read error. V and J are TRBV9 and TRBJ1-2; D is ambiguous. CDR1 is SGDLS, CDR2 YYNGEE, per germline. The CDR3 has 11 residues. The CDR3 reads CASRQSGSFSF. The CDR3 DNA reads as TGTGCCAGCAGGCAATCCGGGTCCTTCTCCTTC.

The rearrangement links TRBV6-1 to TRBJ2-3; D possibly corresponds to TRBD1 (5 bases). The CDR3 sequence is 13 residues long. The germline V and J ends were trimmed by 11 bases and 2 bases, with 14 bases remaining between them. Per germline, CDR1 MNHNS and CDR2 SASEGT. This CDR3 is CACKLRDTDTQYF. The CDR3 DNA follows: TGTGCCTGTAAGCTCAGGGACACAGATACGCAGTATTTT.

This chain links TRBV27 with TRBJ2-2; D is undetermined. Trimming shortened V by 1 base and J by 0 bases, and 9 bases separated the two germline ends. The CDR3 is 16 residues long. Looked up from germline, CDR1 is MNHEY and CDR2 is SMNVEV (reference sequence). CDR3 protein: CASSLLGFANTGELFF. The CDR3 nucleotides are TGTGCCAGCAGTTTATTGGGGTTCGCGAACACCGGGGAGCTGTTTTTT.

The V gene is TRBV19, the J gene TRBJ1-5, with D perhaps TRBD1 (5 bases). The CDR3 totals 15 residues. Germline V gene lookup returns CDR1 LNHDA and CDR2 SQIVND (reference sequence). Trimming shortened V by 3 bases and J by 0 bases, and 9 bases separated the two germline ends. This CDR3 reads CASSMQQGSNQPQHF. In DNA form, the CDR3 reads TGTGCCAGTAGTATGCAGCAGGGTAGCAATCAGCCCCAGCATTTT.

The rearrangement uses TRBV9 and TRBJ2-5; TRBD1 aligns across 10 bases. V trimming: 4 bases; J trimming: 3 bases; junction bases outside the gene matches: 3. Germline CDR1 is SGDLS and CDR2 is YYNGEE. CDR3 length equals 14 residues. The CDR3 region is CASSPGTGEETQYF. The CDR3 coding sequence is TGTGCCAGCAGCCCAGGGACAGGGGAAGAGACCCAGTACTTC.